Following are 10 T cell receptor beta chains from one sample sequenced in a study of shared clonotypes between healthy human individuals. Clones were sequenced by immunoSEQ multiplex PCR, and TCRdb holds only the in-frame ones, with some missing. The sample holds about 2.2 million clones, about 93% seen once. Only CD45RO-negative cells positively selected for CCR7 counted as naive CD8 cells, so terminally differentiated effector memory CD45RA+ cells were excluded. The sample taken for sequencing was naive CD8+ T cells from PBMCs. The receptors were sampled from a man aged 18 to 30 in good health. Some clones in this sample may be carry-over from other donors' samples.

The chain has TRBV9 and TRBJ2-1; 11 nucleotides match TRBD2. The CDR3 is made up of 17 amino acids. Losses at the gene ends were 0 bases for V and 6 bases for J; bases not matched to a gene: 8. Germline values: CDR1 SGDLS, CDR2 YYNGEE. CDR3 bases: TGTGCCAGCAGCGTAGGCACTTTAGCGGGAGGGGTCAATGAGCAGTTCTTC. Translating it yields CASSVGTLAGGVNEQFF.

The chain carries TRBV5-1 and TRBJ2-7, with a weak D call TRBD1 (5 bases). CDR1 SGHRS and CDR2 YFSETQ come from the germline V gene. Deletions cut 0 bases from V and 9 bases from J, with 16 bases between. The CDR3 spans 14 residues. The CDR3 nucleotides read TGCGCCAGCAGCTTGGCGCAGGGTAATAATGGGCAGTACTTC. Translation: CASSLAQGNNGQYF.

This clone has just one count. V gene TRBV5-1 combines with J gene TRBJ2-5; 7 nucleotides agree with TRBD1. Germline V gives CDR1 SGHRS, CDR2 YFSETQ. Trimming cost V 3 bases and J 3 bases; bases outside gene matches: 11. CDR3 length equals 16 residues. The CDR3 spells CASSSEGAGLEETQYF. In nucleotides, the CDR3 is TGCGCCAGCAGCTCTGAGGGGGCGGGTCTGGAAGAGACCCAGTACTTC.

The chain employs TRBV7-8 and TRBJ2-1; D gene uncertain. This CDR3 spans 13 amino acids. Deletions cut 5 bases from V and 7 bases from J, with 12 bases between. Per germline, CDR1 SGHVS and CDR2 FQNEAQ. The CDR3 region has the DNA TGTGCCAGCAGCCCCTCAGTATCAAATGAGCAGTTCTTC. Protein sequence: CASSPSVSNEQFF.

The chain links TRBV5-4 to TRBJ2-7; D is unclear. V was trimmed by 4 bases and J by 0 bases, leaving 8 bases between them. This CDR3 is 13 amino acids long. Germline V CDR1 and CDR2: SGHNT, YYREEE (reference sequence). The CDR3 loop reads CASSPYGSYEQYF. The CDR3 nucleotides are TGTGCCAGCAGCCCCTACGGCTCCTACGAGCAGTACTTC.

The chain is built from TRBV10-1 and TRBJ2-7; 7 bases fit TRBD2. V gave up 7 bases and J gave up 2 bases; unmatched junction bases: 11. The CDR3 consists of 15 residues. The germline V gene has CDR1 WNHNN and CDR2 SYGVQD (reference sequence). The CDR3 coding sequence is TGCGCCAGCACCCCCTGGGCTAGCGGTACCTACGAGCAGTACTTC. Translating gives CASTPWASGTYEQYF.

This clone was recorded only once. The chain employs TRBV29-1 and TRBJ2-2; D not resolved. V gave up 6 bases and J gave up 6 bases, with 23 bases separating them. Looked up from germline, CDR1 is SQVTM and CDR2 is ANQGSEA. This CDR3 is 16 amino acids long. The CDR3 DNA reads as TGCAGCGTGAGAGCCCCCCTTCCTGCCCTTCCCGGGGAGCTGTTTTTT. Its protein product is CSVRAPLPALPGELFF.

The V and J genes are TRBV5-6 and TRBJ2-1, with 10 bases matching TRBD2. The CDR3 sequence is 14 residues long. Trimming cost V 2 bases and J 7 bases; bases outside gene matches: 3. CDR1 SGHDT and CDR2 YYEEEE come from the germline V gene. The CDR3 sequence: CASSFPSGSNEQFF. The CDR3 coding sequence is TGTGCCAGCAGCTTCCCTAGCGGGAGTAATGAGCAGTTCTTC.

The genes are TRBV5-1 and TRBJ2-7; a weak D match, TRBD1 (5 bases). CDR3 size: 14 residues. Germline V gene lookup returns CDR1 SGHRS and CDR2 YFSETQ. V shed 4 bases and J shed 4 bases, with 15 bases lying between them. The chain's CDR3 is CASSVEWKGYEQYF. Written as DNA, the CDR3 is TGCGCCAGCAGCGTGGAGTGGAAGGGGTACGAGCAGTACTTC.

The rearrangement joins TRBV28 to TRBJ1-2, with 11 bases matching TRBD1. Germline assignment: CDR1 MDHEN and CDR2 SYDVKM. The CDR3 has 18 residues. V dropped 2 bases and J dropped 8; count of bases not matched to a gene: 16. The CDR3 bases are TGTGCCAGCAGTTTAAGGGGATGGACAGGGGGCGCGGGATTGGGCTACACCTTC. This sequence encodes CASSLRGWTGGAGLGYTF.